This T cell receptor beta chain was recovered during a study of T-cell reconstitution after alpha-beta-depleted transplantation in children. Points on this clonotype: Antigen: not known.

Preparation of the TCRbeta library used unique molecular identifiers. TCRdb ran MiXCR on the PCR reads and lists one entry per CDR3 protein. The table records about 610,000 distinct CDR3 sequences, 25% to 30% of them present only once. Per germline, CDR1 MNHNS and CDR2 SASEGT. The germline V and J ends were trimmed by 6 bases and 0 bases, with 9 bases remaining between them. CDR3 length: 14 amino acids. Notes on the study in general: As was reported, about two months after transplant, alpha-beta T cells came from several hundred expanded graft clones. Elevated TCRbeta diversity at day 60 was traced, in some patients, to surviving recipient T cells and thymic progenitors. The authors attributed T-cell counts and diversity one year after transplant mostly to newly produced T cells.

The specimen comprised PBMCs, sampled before TCRalphabeta/CD19-depleted stem cell transplant. The chain uses TRBV6-1 and TRBJ2-1; D gene unclear. This clonotype originated in a boy under two years old with Wiskott-Aldrich syndrome, due to receive a stem cell transplant. Written as DNA, the CDR3 is TGTGCCAGCAGAAAATTAAGCTCCTACAATGAGCAGTTCTTC. It yields the protein CASRKLSSYNEQFF.